This TCR beta chain was captured by sequencing in a study of T-cell reconstitution after alpha-beta-depleted transplantation in children. Study findings and constraints: High day-60 TCRbeta diversity in some patients came from surviving recipient T cells and thymic progenitors.

Germline lookup yields CDR1 MNHEY and CDR2 SVGEGT. Trimming removed 8 bases from V and 1 base from J, with 15 bases in between. This CDR3 spans 15 amino acids. Unique molecular identifiers tagged the TCRbeta library. One entry per CDR3 protein results from TCRdb running MiXCR on the PCR reads. The data show around 500,000 distinct CDR3 sequences, around 23% seen once. This clonotype was seen more than once but under ten times. Its antigen is undetermined. J is TRBJ1-5 and V is TRBV6-2 or TRBV6-3; TRBD1 might be the D (5 bases). The sample consisted of PBMCs, mostly from graft donor cells, taken 360 days after TCRalphabeta/CD19-depleted stem cell transplant. The TCR comes from a boy younger than two who had a stem cell transplant for acute myeloid leukemia, so the T cells may come from the graft donor. DNA for the CDR3: TGTGCCAGCGGCCTCCGGGGCTTAAGCAATCAGCCCCAGCATTTT. Translated, it gives CASGLRGLSNQPQHF.